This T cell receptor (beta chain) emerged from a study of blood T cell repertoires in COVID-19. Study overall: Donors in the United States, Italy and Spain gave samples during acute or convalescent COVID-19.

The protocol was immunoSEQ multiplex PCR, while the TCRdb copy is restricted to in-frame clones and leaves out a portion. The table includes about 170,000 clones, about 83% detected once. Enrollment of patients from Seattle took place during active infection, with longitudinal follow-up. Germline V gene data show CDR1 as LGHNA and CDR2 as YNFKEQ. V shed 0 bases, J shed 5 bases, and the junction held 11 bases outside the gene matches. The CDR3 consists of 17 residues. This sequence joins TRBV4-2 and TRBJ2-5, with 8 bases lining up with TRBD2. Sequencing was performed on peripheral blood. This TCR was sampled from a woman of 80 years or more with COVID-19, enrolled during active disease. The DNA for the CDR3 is TGTGCCAGCAGCCAAGATCTGAGGGAGCGGGAGACGGAGACCCAGTACTTC. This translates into CASSQDLRERETETQYF.